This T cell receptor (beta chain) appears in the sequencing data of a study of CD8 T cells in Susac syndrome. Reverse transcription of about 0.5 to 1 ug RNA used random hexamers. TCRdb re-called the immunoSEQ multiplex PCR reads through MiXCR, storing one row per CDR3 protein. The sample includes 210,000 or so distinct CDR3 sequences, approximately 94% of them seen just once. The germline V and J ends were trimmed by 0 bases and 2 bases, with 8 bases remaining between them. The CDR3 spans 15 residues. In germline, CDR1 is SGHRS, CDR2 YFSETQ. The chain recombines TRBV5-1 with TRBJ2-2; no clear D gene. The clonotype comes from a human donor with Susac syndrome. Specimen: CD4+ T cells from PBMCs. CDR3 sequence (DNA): TGCGCCAGCAGCTTGGGGGCCGCCAACACCGGGGAGCTGTTTTTT. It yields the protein CASSLGAANTGELFF.